Shown below are 25 T cell receptor beta chains from a single sample sequenced in a study of T cell changes during pregnancy in multiple sclerosis. Here immunoSEQ multiplex PCR was the method, and the copy in TCRdb shows in-frame clones only, minus some. Among about 44,000 clones, approximately 95% were seen once, and the ten largest hold 0.45% to 0.55%. The material sequenced was CD4+ T cells from peripheral blood mononuclear cells, taken in the first trimester of pregnancy. The receptors derive from a female donor with multiple sclerosis, enrolled in a pregnancy study.

J is TRBJ1-1 and V is TRBV5-1, with 10 bases identical to TRBD1. J was trimmed by 3 bases and V by 5 bases; bases with no gene match: 7. CDR1 SGHRS and CDR2 YFSETQ come from the germline V gene. The CDR3 runs 15 residues. The CDR3 DNA sequence: TGCGCCAGCAGGCTAACGACAGGGGGCCACACTGAAGCTTTCTTT. Residues: CASRLTTGGHTEAFF.

The CDR3 region has the DNA TGCGCCAGCACCCTCAGGACAGGGTACGAGCAGTACTTC. Encoded protein: CASTLRTGYEQYF. The rearrangement links TRBV5-1 to TRBJ2-7; 8 bases map to TRBD1. This CDR3 region has 13 residues. Germline assignment: CDR1 SGHRS and CDR2 YFSETQ. Trimming took 6 bases from V and 4 from J; bases not matched to a gene: 6.

This clone is a singleton in its sample. The rearrangement links TRBV7-3 to TRBJ2-7; D gene unclear. V lost 1 base, J lost 2 bases, and 12 bases lay in between. Germline loops: CDR1 SGHTA, CDR2 FQGTGA. The CDR3 has 15 amino acids. This chain's CDR3 is CASSLRAAKAYEQYF. The CDR3 region has the DNA TGTGCCAGCAGCTTAAGGGCAGCCAAAGCCTACGAGCAGTACTTC. Using reference TRBV7-3 and TRBJ2-7 for the parts outside the CDR3, the full variable domain is GAGVSQTPSNKVTEKGKYVELRCDPISGHTALYWYRQSLGQGPEFLIYFQGTGAADDSGLPNDRFFAVRPEGSVSTLKIQRTERGDSAVYLCASSLRAAKAYEQYFGPGTRLTVT.

In nucleotides, the CDR3 is TGTGCCAGCAGGTTGACAGGGGACCGAAACACCATATATTTT. This sequence encodes CASRLTGDRNTIYF. This chain joins TRBV6-5 and TRBJ1-3, with 8 bases identical to TRBD1. Germline V lookup: CDR1 MNHEY, CDR2 SVGAGI. The length of the CDR3 is 14 residues. V lost 6 bases, J lost 5 bases, and 6 bases stayed unmatched.

The rearrangement uses TRBV11-2 and TRBJ2-3, with D unclear. Germline CDR1 reads SGHAT; CDR2 reads FQNNGV. With 5 bases removed from V and 2 bases from J, the gap between germline ends came to 11 bases. The CDR3 sequence is 14 residues long. CDR3 sequence: CASSPDIITDTQYF. The CDR3 DNA reads as TGTGCCAGCAGCCCAGACATAATCACAGATACGCAGTATTTT.

V and J are TRBV19 and TRBJ1-4, with 8 nucleotides matching TRBD1. The V gene's germline CDR1 is LNHDA and CDR2 SQIVND (reference sequence). This CDR3 has 17 amino acids. V was clipped by 6 bases and J by 1 base; unmatched bases: 10. As DNA, the CDR3 is TGTGCCAGTAGGATCCGGGACAGGAGTCTAACTAATGAAAAACTGTTTTTT. Protein sequence: CASRIRDRSLTNEKLFF.

This clone was seen once. V and J are TRBV5-8 and TRBJ1-3; D remains unclear. V was trimmed by 2 bases and J by 3 bases, leaving 6 bases between them. There are 13 residues in the CDR3. The germline CDR1 and CDR2 sequences are SGHTS and YDEGEE. In DNA, the CDR3 is TGTGCCAGCAGCTTTCAGGTTGGAAACACCATATATTTT. The encoded protein is CASSFQVGNTIYF.

This clone was found once. The genes are TRBV7-8 and TRBJ2-3; D gene ambiguous. CDR1 SGHVS and CDR2 FQNEAQ come from the germline V gene. V gave up 3 bases and J gave up 2 bases, with 9 bases separating them. CDR3 length: 14 residues. Here the CDR3 DNA reads TGTGCCAGCAGCTTCGGCGGTCTCACAGATACGCAGTATTTT. Translated: CASSFGGLTDTQYF.

The rearrangement uses TRBV9 and TRBJ1-2; a possible D gene is TRBD1 (6 bases). The CDR3 has 12 amino acids. V lost 4 bases to trimming and J lost 5 bases, with 9 bases between them. Per the germline V gene, CDR1 is SGDLS and CDR2 is YYNGEE. The CDR3: CASSSQGYGYTF. The CDR3 DNA follows: TGTGCCAGCAGCTCACAGGGTTATGGCTACACCTTC.

Here the CDR3 reads CASSVYGMPGELFF. CDR3 coding DNA: TGTGCCAGCAGTGTCTACGGGATGCCCGGGGAGCTGTTTTTT. The J gene is TRBJ2-2, the V gene TRBV25-1, with TRBD2 as a possible D gene (5 bases). Germline CDR1 reads MGHDK; CDR2 reads SYGVNS. V was trimmed by 4 bases and J by 6 bases, leaving 12 bases between them. CDR3 length equals 14 residues.

This chain joins TRBV7-9 and TRBJ2-1, with 11 bases identical to TRBD2. The CDR3 has 15 amino acids. Per the germline V gene, CDR1 is SEHNR and CDR2 is FQNEAQ (reference sequence). The J segment lost 4 bases and the V segment lost 5 bases, leaving 4 bases of the junction unmatched. CDR3 coding DNA: TGTGCCAGCAGCAAGACTAGCGGGGTTTACAATGAGCAGTTCTTC. Translating gives CASSKTSGVYNEQFF.

The chain has TRBV6-5 and TRBJ2-1; D ambiguous. The CDR3 contains 14 residues. Per germline, CDR1 MNHEY and CDR2 SVGAGI. Trimming took off 6 bases at V and 0 bases at J, with 9 bases between the two ends. The CDR3 DNA reads as TGTGCCAGCAGGTACGATAGCTCCTACAATGAGCAGTTCTTC. It is translated as CASRYDSSYNEQFF.

The chain has TRBV19 and TRBJ1-1; the match to TRBD1 covers 8 bases. J gave up 2 bases and V 4 bases, and 12 bases lay outside the gene matches. This CDR3 has 17 amino acids. The V gene's germline CDR1 is LNHDA and CDR2 SQIVND (reference sequence). The CDR3 coding sequence is TGTGCCAGTAGTACCCTCAGGGGGCCGAGTCGTAACACTGAAGCTTTCTTT. Its protein product is CASSTLRGPSRNTEAFF.

The V call is TRBV9, the J call TRBJ2-7; D is possibly TRBD1 (6 bases). Germline loops: CDR1 SGDLS, CDR2 YYNGEE. The CDR3 length is 14 residues. V gave up 0 bases and J gave up 2 bases, with 9 bases separating them. The DNA for the CDR3 is TGTGCCAGCAGCGTAGATGACAGGCCCTACGAGCAGTACTTC. Translating it yields CASSVDDRPYEQYF.

The chain recombines TRBV19 with TRBJ1-1; 8 positions match TRBD1. The CDR3 totals 16 residues. The J segment lost 1 base and the V segment lost 8 bases, leaving 12 bases of the junction unmatched. In germline, CDR1 is LNHDA, CDR2 SQIVND (reference sequence). The CDR3 loop reads CASGIRAGGRNTEAFF. Written as DNA, the CDR3 is TGTGCCAGTGGGATTCGCGCAGGGGGCAGGAACACTGAAGCTTTCTTT.

The chain recombines TRBV7-2 with TRBJ2-7; 12 nucleotides align to TRBD2. Per germline, CDR1 SGHTA and CDR2 FQGNSA. CDR3 length: 17 amino acids. Trimming at V came to 1 base and at J to 2 bases, leaving 6 bases not matched to a gene. This CDR3 reads CASSLGRTSGAPYEQYF. CDR3 in DNA: TGTGCCAGCAGCTTAGGAAGGACTAGCGGGGCACCCTACGAGCAGTACTTC.

The gene calls are TRBV25-1 and TRBJ1-4, with D uncertain. This CDR3 contains 14 residues. The V gene's germline CDR1 is MGHDK and CDR2 SYGVNS. Trimming took 2 bases from V and 6 from J, leaving 10 bases between them. As DNA, the CDR3 is TGTGCCAGCAGTGAACGGAGAGGTGATGAAAAACTGTTTTTT. Encoded protein: CASSERRGDEKLFF. Drawing the rest from reference TRBV25-1 and TRBJ1-4, the complete variable domain is EADIYQTPRYLVIGTGKKITLECSQTMGHDKMYWYQQDPGMELHLIHYSYGVNSTEKGDLSSESTVSRIRTEHFPLTLESARPSHTSQYLCASSERRGDEKLFFGSGTQLSVL.

This clone was recorded a few times. The rearrangement links TRBV5-1 to TRBJ2-2; 16 nucleotides align to TRBD2. This CDR3 region has 18 residues. CDR1 SGHRS and CDR2 YFSETQ come from the germline V gene. The J segment lost 7 bases and the V segment lost 0 bases, leaving 6 bases of the junction unmatched. The CDR3 coding sequence is TGCGCCAGCAGCTTGGCCGGGACTAGCGGGGGGGCCGACGGGGAGCTGTTTTTT. Protein: CASSLAGTSGGADGELFF. The variable domain in full, with the rest retrieved from reference TRBV5-1 and TRBJ2-2, is KAGVTQTPRYLIKTRGQQVTLSCSPISGHRSVSWYQQTPGQGLQFLFEYFSETQRNKGNFPGRFSGRQFSNSRSEMNVSTLELGDSALYLCASSLAGTSGGADGELFFGEGSRLTVL.

J is TRBJ1-5 and V is TRBV6-1; D possibly corresponds to TRBD1 (6 bases). CDR3 length: 15 residues. Germline assignment: CDR1 MNHNS and CDR2 SASEGT. The V end was cut by 8 bases, the J end by 1 base, with 15 bases between. DNA of the CDR3: TGTGCCAGCTCCGCGGGGGCGGGGAGCAATCAGCCCCAGCATTTT. This sequence encodes CASSAGAGSNQPQHF.

The sample holds one count of this clone. The CDR3 loop reads CASSLGGVGPYNEQFF. As DNA, the CDR3 is TGTGCCAGCAGCTTAGGCGGGGTAGGACCCTACAATGAGCAGTTCTTC. This chain links TRBV7-6 with TRBJ2-1; tentatively, D is TRBD2 (6 bases). This CDR3 is built from 16 residues. The germline V gene encodes CDR1 SGHVS and CDR2 FNYEAQ. Trimming pared 1 base from V and 2 bases from J, leaving 12 bases between.

This chain joins TRBV18 and TRBJ2-5; 8 bases agree with TRBD2. The CDR3 runs to 14 residues. CDR1 and CDR2 from the germline V gene are KGHSH and LQKENI. V lost 6 bases to trimming and J lost 2 bases; unmatched junction nucleotides: 5. CDR3 region: CASSPSGGQETQYF. As DNA, the CDR3 is TGTGCCAGCTCCCCTTCGGGGGGGCAAGAGACCCAGTACTTC.

The V call is TRBV14, the J call TRBJ1-6; 7 bases agree with TRBD1. The CDR3 has 15 amino acids. In germline, CDR1 is SGHDN, CDR2 FVKESK. J was trimmed by 7 bases and V by 4 bases; bases with no gene match: 7. The CDR3 here is CASSPFKGANSPLHF. CDR3 nucleotides: TGTGCCAGCAGCCCCTTTAAGGGGGCAAATTCACCCCTCCACTTT.

The gene calls are TRBV19 and TRBJ1-6; 8 nucleotides match TRBD1. The ends lost 5 bases at V and 6 bases at J; junction bases unmatched: 9. The CDR3 is 16 amino acids. The germline CDR1 and CDR2 sequences are LNHDA and SQIVND (reference sequence). In DNA, the CDR3 is TGTGCCAGTAGTTCGGCTGACAGGGGCTTTAATTCACCCCTCCACTTT. Its protein is CASSSADRGFNSPLHF.

The rearrangement joins TRBV15 to TRBJ1-1; 11 positions match TRBD1. Germline CDR1 and CDR2: LNHNV and YYDKDF (reference sequence). The junction had 8 bases not matched to a gene; V was cut back by 0 bases and J by 5 bases. CDR3 length: 17 residues. The CDR3: CATSREGTGGRRTEAFF. The CDR3 bases are TGTGCCACCAGCAGAGAGGGGACAGGGGGAAGGAGGACTGAAGCTTTCTTT.

The V and J genes are TRBV4-1 and TRBJ1-6; D possibly corresponds to TRBD1 (6 bases). This CDR3 contains 15 residues. CDR1 is MGHRA, CDR2 YSYEKL, per germline. V dropped 1 base and J dropped 4 bases, with 8 bases sitting between them. The CDR3 sequence is CASSQAGQYNSPLHF. CDR3 nucleotides: TGCGCCAGCAGCCAAGCCGGACAGTATAATTCACCCCTCCACTTT.